This TCR beta chain was sequenced during a study of cytomegalovirus exposure and HLA in healthy donors. Primers: 60 Vbeta forward and 13 Jbeta reverse. The repertoire was sequenced with immunoSEQ multiplex PCR; TCRdb's copy has only in-frame clones and lacks some. In the table there are roughly 170,000 clones, 76% of which are singletons. Overall study findings and caveats: TCR beta V segments were, for the most part, productive about 87% or about 30% of the time in an earlier analysis. As was reported, the classifier diagnosed cytomegalovirus status with high specificity and sensitivity. Sequencing depth across donors, presence/absence analyses assumed, was roughly uniform. Sequence variants that were highly shared formed a cluster that was likely a sequencing artifact.

With regard to this clone: Antigen: not known.

This receptor was obtained from a female donor in good health and CMV-seronegative. Sequencing was performed on PBMCs.

CDR3: CASSLGGGTSNQPQHF. In DNA, the CDR3 is TGTGCCAGCAGCTTGGGTGGGGGCACCTCCAATCAGCCCCAGCATTTT. This chain links TRBV5-6 with TRBJ1-5; D is possibly TRBD1 (6 bases). The V gene lost 0 bases and the J gene lost 3 bases, with 13 bases spanning the gap. Per the germline V gene, CDR1 is SGHDT and CDR2 is YYEEEE. CDR3 length equals 16 residues.